This record covers a single T cell receptor beta chain. This sample is drawn from a study of blood T cell repertoires in COVID-19. As for the study in general: Material from acute and convalescent COVID-19 was sourced from the United States, Italy and Spain. From T cells, B-cell-depleted T cells, or PBMCs came the material, which was cDNA or gDNA.

Germline values: CDR1 SGHTA, CDR2 FQGNSA. The CDR3 has 15 residues. With V trimmed by 5 bases and J by 1 base, 8 bases remained unmatched. TCRdb's table, derived via immunoSEQ multiplex PCR, lists solely in-frame clones and lacks some. The sample contains fewer than 300,000 clones, approximately 84% of which appear only once. Enrolled during active infection, Seattle patients were then followed longitudinally. The TCR originated in a human donor with COVID-19, enrolled during active disease. The donor label of this sample is uncertain. The sequenced sample was peripheral blood. The V call is TRBV7-2, the J call TRBJ2-7; TRBD2 agrees at 7 bases. In DNA form, the CDR3 reads TGTGCCAGCAGCCCCTCCTCTAGCGGTTCCTACGAGCAGTACTTC. Amino acids: CASSPSSSGSYEQYF.